Here is one TCR beta chain with its context. Its antigen is as yet unknown. Germline trimming cut 0 bases from V and 3 bases from J; bases unmatched to any gene: 2. The CDR3 spans 14 residues. Germline CDR1 and CDR2: SGHDT and YYEEEE. These data originate in a study of Ad26.COV2.S vaccination and SARS-CoV-2 variants. Study-wide results and limits: People who got the vaccine had more spike-specific TCR breadth than people who got placebo.

Method: immunoSEQ multiplex PCR; TCRdb's copy keeps in-frame clones and lacks some. The repertoire holds about 440,000 clones, about 92% seen once, with 4.3% in the top ten. Noted treatment: 15 to 20 received Ad26.COV2.S at low or high dose, single or two shots; 5 received placebo; per-sample allocation not given. Specimen acquisition occurred on day 63 following the initial vaccine or placebo injection. The sequencing here drew on peripheral blood, taken in a trial of Ad26.COV2.S vaccine versus placebo. The chain uses TRBV5-6 and TRBJ2-7; TRBD1 matches 8 bases. This clonotype was sampled from a person aged 18 to 65 who received the Ad26.COV2.S COVID-19 vaccine or a placebo. As DNA, the CDR3 is TGTGCCAGCAGCTTGGTGGGACAGGTCTACGAGCAGTACTTC. Translation gives CASSLVGQVYEQYF.